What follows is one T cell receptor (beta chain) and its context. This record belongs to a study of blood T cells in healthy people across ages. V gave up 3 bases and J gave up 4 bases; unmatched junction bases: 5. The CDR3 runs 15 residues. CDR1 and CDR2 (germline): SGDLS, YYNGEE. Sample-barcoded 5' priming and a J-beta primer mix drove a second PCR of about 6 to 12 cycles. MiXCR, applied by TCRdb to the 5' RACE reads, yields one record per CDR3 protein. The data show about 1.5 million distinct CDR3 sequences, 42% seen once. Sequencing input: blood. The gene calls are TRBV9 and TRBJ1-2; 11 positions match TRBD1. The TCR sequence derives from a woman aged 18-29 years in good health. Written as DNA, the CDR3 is TGTGCCAGCAGCGATTCGGACAGGGGGCCCTATGGCTACACCTTC. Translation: CASSDSDRGPYGYTF.